The rows below give T cell receptor beta chains drawn from one sample of a study of blood T cell repertoires in COVID-19. Generated by immunoSEQ multiplex PCR, the TCRdb table keeps only in-frame clones and is missing some. The data hold roughly 49,000 clones, with roughly nine tenths observed a single time. The specimen was peripheral blood. These receptors originate from a man between 60 and 70 years old with active COVID-19. CDR3s include the opening cysteine and the closing phenylalanine or tryptophan. A D gene is named only where the DNA matches it firmly. Only some rows state a clone size, as once, few, many or a class for expanded clones.

NA,TRBV5-1,TRBJ1-1,17,NA,TGCGCCAGCAGCTTGGGCGGGACCAGCTCCATGAACACTGAAGCTTTCTTT,CASSLGGTSSMNTEAFF
NA,TRBV4-1,TRBJ2-3,12,NA,TGCGCCAGCAGCCAAGAAGTGGCGGGACAGTATTTT,CASSQEVAGQYF
TRBD1,TRBV28,TRBJ1-6,14,NA,TGTGCCAGCAGTTTTAGTAGGGGGCTTTCACCCCTCCACTTT,CASSFSRGLSPLHF
NA,TRBV5-1,TRBJ1-5,15,NA,TGCGCCAGCAGCCTGGGGACATATAGCAATCAGCCCCAGCATTTT,CASSLGTYSNQPQHF
NA,TRBV7-3,TRBJ2-5,14,NA,TGTGCCAGCAGCCTTAGCGGACTCGGGGAGACCCAGTACTTC,CASSLSGLGETQYF
TRBD1,TRBV11-1,TRBJ2-2,16,NA,TGTGCCAGCAGCAAGAACAGGGGGCGCAGTACGGGGGAGCTGTTTTTT,CASSKNRGRSTGELFF
NA,TRBV6-1,TRBJ1-3,14,NA,TGTGCCAGCAGTGACGGGTACTCTGGAAACACCATATATTTT,CASSDGYSGNTIYF
NA,TRBV7-2,TRBJ2-5,17,NA,TGTGCCAGCAGCTTAGGTCCCCCTAGTCTGTCGGGGGAGACCCAGTACTTC,CASSLGPPSLSGETQYF
NA,TRBV7-2,TRBJ2-3,17,NA,TGTGCCAGCAGCTTATATATAGGGGCAGGATCAAGAGATACGCAGTATTTT,CASSLYIGAGSRDTQYF
NA,TRBV4-1,TRBJ2-3,15,once,TGCGCCAGCAGCCAAGATGGGCAGTTCCTAGATACGCAGTATTTT,CASSQDGQFLDTQYF
NA,TRBV19,TRBJ1-2,14,NA,TGTGCCAGTAGTATCTTACACGAAAACTATGGCTACACCTTC,CASSILHENYGYTF
NA,TRBV5-1,TRBJ2-7,17,few,TGCGCCAGCAGCTTGTCCCGGGGGACAAGGGGGCCATACGAGCAGTACTTC,CASSLSRGTRGPYEQYF
TRBD1,TRBV19,TRBJ2-2,18,NA,TGTGCCAGTAGGCCAGCCTCGGGACAGGGGGAATCCACCGGGGAGCTGTTTTTT,CASRPASGQGESTGELFF
TRBD1,TRBV5-6,TRBJ2-3,14,few,TGTGCCAGCAGCTTTCGACAGGGAACAGATACGCAGTATTTT,CASSFRQGTDTQYF
TRBD1,TRBV6-2/TRBV6-3,TRBJ1-2,14,once,TGTGCCAGCAGCAAAACAGGGGCCGGCTATGGCTACACCTTC,CASSKTGAGYGYTF
NA,TRBV14,TRBJ2-1,14,once,TGTGCCAGCAGCCATCTAGGGGGGGGTGAAGAGCAGTTCTTC,CASSHLGGGEEQFF
NA,TRBV2,TRBJ2-5,14,NA,TGTGCCAGCACCCCCGGGCGGGGTTTTGAGACCCAGTACTTC,CASTPGRGFETQYF
NA,TRBV4-3,TRBJ1-6,14,few,TGCGCCAGCAGCCAAGTTGTGCAGGGTTCACCCCTCCACTTT,CASSQVVQGSPLHF
TRBD1,TRBV18,TRBJ2-7,13,NA,TGTGCCAGCTCACCGGGACAGGGTCCCGAGCAGTACTTC,CASSPGQGPEQYF
TRBD2,TRBV7-9,TRBJ2-5,16,once,TGTGCCAGCAGCTCCAGGGCGGGAGGGCCGTGGGAGACCCAGTACTTC,CASSSRAGGPWETQYF
TRBD2,TRBV9,TRBJ2-1,17,NA,TGTGCCAGCAGCGATGGCGCGAGCGCGGGAGGCAACAATGAGCAGTTCTTC,CASSDGASAGGNNEQFF
TRBD1,TRBV27,TRBJ2-5,18,NA,TGTGCCAGCAGTTCAGAGCGGGCCAGACAGGGGAACCAAGAGACCCAGTACTTC,CASSSERARQGNQETQYF
TRBD1,TRBV9,TRBJ2-2,16,NA,TGTGCCAGCAGCTCTCGGGACAGCCCGAACACCGGGGAGCTGTTTTTT,CASSSRDSPNTGELFF
TRBD1,TRBV5-1,TRBJ2-1,15,NA,TGCGCCAGCAGCTTGGAGGCAGGGGGCAGCGATGAGCAGTTCTTC,CASSLEAGGSDEQFF
TRBD1,TRBV6-2/TRBV6-3,TRBJ2-4,19,NA,TGTGCCAGCAGCCCAAATCTAGGACTGACAGGGCTAGCCAAAAACATTCAGTACTTC,CASSPNLGLTGLAKNIQYF
TRBD1,TRBV28,TRBJ1-2,14,NA,TGTGCCAGCAGTCTTCCCGACAGGGCTAATGGCTACACCTTC,CASSLPDRANGYTF
TRBD1,TRBV5-4,TRBJ2-1,15,NA,TGTGCCAGCAGGGGGGACAGGGGTTCCTACAATGAGCAGTTCTTC,CASRGDRGSYNEQFF
TRBD2,TRBV2,TRBJ2-5,17,NA,TGTGCCAGCAGCTGGCCCGGACTAGCGGGAGGGGTTGAGACCCAGTACTTC,CASSWPGLAGGVETQYF
NA,TRBV4-3,TRBJ1-2,13,NA,TGCGCCAGCAGCCAAGAAATGGGGAGTGGCTACACCTTC,CASSQEMGSGYTF
TRBD2,TRBV2,TRBJ2-1,15,NA,TGTGCCAGCAGTCCAGATAGCGGGAGCAGCAATGAGCAGTTCTTC,CASSPDSGSSNEQFF
NA,TRBV20-1,TRBJ1-5,14,NA,TGCAGTGCTAGTCCTCGCAGCGGGGATCAGCCCCAGCATTTT,CSASPRSGDQPQHF
TRBD2,TRBV11-3,TRBJ2-2,18,NA,TGTGCCAGCAGCCAGAGGCTAGCGGGAGTGGGCGACACCGGGGAGCTGTTTTTT,CASSQRLAGVGDTGELFF
NA,TRBV6-4,TRBJ2-2,14,NA,TGTGCCAGCAGCCAGACAACGAACACCGGGGAGCTGTTTTTT,CASSQTTNTGELFF
NA,TRBV15,TRBJ2-1,17,NA,TGTGCCACCAGCAGAGAAGTTATAGCGAGGTCCTACAATGAGCAGTTCTTC,CATSREVIARSYNEQFF
NA,TRBV5-5,TRBJ1-6,15,NA,TGTGCCAGCAGGAATGAAGCGTCATATAATTCACCCCTCCACTTT,CASRNEASYNSPLHF
TRBD1,TRBV5-1,TRBJ2-2,14,NA,TGCGCCAGCAGTAAGGACAGGGGCACCGGGGAGCTGTTTTTT,CASSKDRGTGELFF
TRBD2,TRBV7-9,TRBJ2-3,16,NA,TGTGCCAGCAGCTCGGGGACTAGCGCGGGCACAGATACGCAGTATTTT,CASSSGTSAGTDTQYF
NA,TRBV11-3,TRBJ1-2,16,NA,TGTGCCAGCAGCTTAGATCTGGCAAGTAAACCCTATGGCTACACCTTC,CASSLDLASKPYGYTF
TRBD2,TRBV27,TRBJ2-7,14,NA,TGTGCCAGCAGTTGGCAGCGGGGGGGCTACGAGCAGTACTTC,CASSWQRGGYEQYF
TRBD1,TRBV19,TRBJ1-5,16,NA,TGTGCCAGTAGTCCTAACCGGGACAGGGGGACTCAGCCCCAGCATTTT,CASSPNRDRGTQPQHF
NA,TRBV5-1,TRBJ2-4,18,few,TGCGCCAGCAGCTTCGACACACAGGGCACGATTGCCAAAAACATTCAGTACTTC,CASSFDTQGTIAKNIQYF
TRBD2,TRBV30,TRBJ2-1,14,NA,TGTGCCAACTGGACTAGCGGGAGCTACAATGAGCAGTTCTTC,CANWTSGSYNEQFF
TRBD1,TRBV27,TRBJ2-5,14,once,TGTGCCAGCAGGGGGACAGGACCCCAAGAGACCCAGTACTTC,CASRGTGPQETQYF
TRBD2,TRBV6-6,TRBJ2-1,15,NA,TGTGCCAGCAGTTACCCAGGGACTAGCGGGAACGAGCAGTTCTTC,CASSYPGTSGNEQFF
NA,TRBV19,TRBJ1-6,17,NA,TGTGCCAGTAGTCTTTACCCCACTGGGGGACTTAATTCACCCCTCCACTTT,CASSLYPTGGLNSPLHF